This T cell receptor (beta chain) was recorded in a study of cytomegalovirus exposure and HLA in healthy donors. TCRdb keeps only in-frame clones here, not all; method: immunoSEQ multiplex PCR. Among some 150,000 clones listed, roughly 89% were seen once. The sample taken for sequencing was PBMCs. The clonotype was recovered from a man between 18 and 35 years old in good health and CMV-seropositive.

CDR3 sequence: CASSVGTRINQPQHF. The CDR3 DNA reads TGTGCCAGCAGCGTCGGAACTAGAATTAATCAGCCCCAGCATTTT. The V gene is TRBV7-2, the J gene TRBJ1-5; D call uncertain. The length of the CDR3 is 15 residues. Germline V gives CDR1 SGHTA, CDR2 FQGNSA. Trimming pared 5 bases from V and 4 bases from J, leaving 15 bases between.